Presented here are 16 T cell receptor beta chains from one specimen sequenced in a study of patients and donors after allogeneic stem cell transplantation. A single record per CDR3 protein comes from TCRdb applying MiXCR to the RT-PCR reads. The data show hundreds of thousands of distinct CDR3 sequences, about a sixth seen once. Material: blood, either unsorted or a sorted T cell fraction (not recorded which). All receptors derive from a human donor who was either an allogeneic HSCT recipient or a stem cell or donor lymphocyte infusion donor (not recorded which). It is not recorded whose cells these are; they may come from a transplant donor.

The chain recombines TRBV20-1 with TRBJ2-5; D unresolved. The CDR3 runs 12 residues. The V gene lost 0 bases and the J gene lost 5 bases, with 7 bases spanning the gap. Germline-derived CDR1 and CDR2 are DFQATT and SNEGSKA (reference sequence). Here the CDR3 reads CSARDIHETQYF. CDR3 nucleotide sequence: TGCAGTGCTAGAGATATTCACGAGACCCAGTACTTC.

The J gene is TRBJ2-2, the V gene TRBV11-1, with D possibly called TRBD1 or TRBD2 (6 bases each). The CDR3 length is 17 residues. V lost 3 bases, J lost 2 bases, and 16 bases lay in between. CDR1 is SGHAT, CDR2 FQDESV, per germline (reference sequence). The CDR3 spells CASSLARGLLNTGELFF. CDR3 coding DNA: TGTGCCAGCAGCTTGGCCAGGGGACTTCTAAACACCGGGGAGCTGTTTTTT.

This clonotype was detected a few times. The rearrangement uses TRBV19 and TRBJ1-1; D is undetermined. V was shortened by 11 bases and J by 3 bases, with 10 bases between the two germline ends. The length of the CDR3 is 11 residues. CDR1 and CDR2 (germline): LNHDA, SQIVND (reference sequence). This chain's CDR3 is CAPPRDTEAFF. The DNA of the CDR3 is TGTGCCCCCCCTCGCGACACTGAAGCTTTCTTT. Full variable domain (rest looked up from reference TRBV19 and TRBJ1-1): DGGITQSPKYLFRKEGQNVTLSCEQNLNHDAMYWYRQDPGQGLRLIYYSQIVNDFQKGDIAEGYSVSREKKESFPLTVTSAQKNPTAFYLCAPPRDTEAFFGQGTRLTVV.

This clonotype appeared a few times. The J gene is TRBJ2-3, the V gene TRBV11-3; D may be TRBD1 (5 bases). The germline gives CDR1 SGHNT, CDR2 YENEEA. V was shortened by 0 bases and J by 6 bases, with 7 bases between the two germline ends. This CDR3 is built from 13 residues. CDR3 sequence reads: CASSLEQVDTQYF. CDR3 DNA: TGTGCCAGCAGCTTAGAACAGGTCGATACGCAGTATTTT.

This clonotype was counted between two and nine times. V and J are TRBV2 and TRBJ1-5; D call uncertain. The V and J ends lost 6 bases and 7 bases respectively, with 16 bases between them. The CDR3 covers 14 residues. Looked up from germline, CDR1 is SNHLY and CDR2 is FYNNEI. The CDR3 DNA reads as TGTGCCAGCAGACGCGGCCCTCGGGAACAGCCCCAGCATTTT. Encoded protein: CASRRGPREQPQHF.

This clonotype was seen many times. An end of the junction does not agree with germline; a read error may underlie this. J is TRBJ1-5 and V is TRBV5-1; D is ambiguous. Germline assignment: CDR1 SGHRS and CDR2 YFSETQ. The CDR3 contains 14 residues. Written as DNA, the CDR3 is TGTGCCAGCAGTTTGGCAGGAGGCAATCAGCCCCAGCATTTT. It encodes CASSLAGGNQPQHF.

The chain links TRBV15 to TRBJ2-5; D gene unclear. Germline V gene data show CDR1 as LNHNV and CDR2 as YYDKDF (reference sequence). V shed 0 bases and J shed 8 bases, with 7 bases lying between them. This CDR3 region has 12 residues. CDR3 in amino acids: CATSRDLHTQYF. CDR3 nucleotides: TGTGCCACCAGCAGAGATTTGCATACCCAGTACTTC.

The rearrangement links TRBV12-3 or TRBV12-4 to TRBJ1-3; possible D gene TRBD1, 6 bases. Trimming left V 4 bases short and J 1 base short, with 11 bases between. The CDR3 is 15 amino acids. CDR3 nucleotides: TGTGCCAGCAGTTCTAGGGGGGGGTCTGGAAACACCATATATTTT. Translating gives CASSSRGGSGNTIYF.

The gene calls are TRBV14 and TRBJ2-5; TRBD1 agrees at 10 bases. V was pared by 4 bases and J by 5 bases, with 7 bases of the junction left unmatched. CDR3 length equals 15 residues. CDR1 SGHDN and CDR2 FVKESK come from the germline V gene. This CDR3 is CASSRGQGREETQYF. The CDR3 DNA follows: TGTGCCAGCAGCCGGGGACAGGGGCGGGAGGAGACCCAGTACTTC.

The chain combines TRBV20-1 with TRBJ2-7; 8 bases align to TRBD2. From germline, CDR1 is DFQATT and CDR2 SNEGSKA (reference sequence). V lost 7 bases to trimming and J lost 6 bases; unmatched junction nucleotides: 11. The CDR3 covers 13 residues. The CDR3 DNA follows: TGCAGTGATAGCGGGACCTTAAGGACCGAGCAGTACTTC. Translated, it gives CSDSGTLRTEQYF.

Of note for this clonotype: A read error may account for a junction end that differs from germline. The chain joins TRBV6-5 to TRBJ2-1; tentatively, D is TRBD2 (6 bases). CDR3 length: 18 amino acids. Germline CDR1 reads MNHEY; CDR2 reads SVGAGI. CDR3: CASTYPDRGGGAYNEQFF. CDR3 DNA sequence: TGTGCCAGCACTTACCCGGATAGGGGTGGAGGGGCTTACAATGAGCAGTTCTTC.

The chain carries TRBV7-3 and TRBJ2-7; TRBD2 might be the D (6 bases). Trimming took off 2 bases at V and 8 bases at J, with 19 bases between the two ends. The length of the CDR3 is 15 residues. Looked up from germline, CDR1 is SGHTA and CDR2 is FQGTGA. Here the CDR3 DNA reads TGTGCCAGCAGCTTATTCCCGGGACTCAGTGGAAAGCAGTACTTC. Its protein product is CASSLFPGLSGKQYF. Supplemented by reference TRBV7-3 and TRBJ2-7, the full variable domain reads GAGVSQTPSNKVTEKGKYVELRCDPISGHTALYWYRQSLGQGPEFLIYFQGTGAADDSGLPNDRFFAVRPEGSVSTLKIQRTERGDSAVYLCASSLFPGLSGKQYFGPGTRLTVT.

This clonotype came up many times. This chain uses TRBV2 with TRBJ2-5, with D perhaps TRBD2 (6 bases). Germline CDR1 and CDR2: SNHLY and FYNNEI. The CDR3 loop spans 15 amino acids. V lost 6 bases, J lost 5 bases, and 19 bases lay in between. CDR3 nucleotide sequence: TGTGCCAGCAGCGGGACGGGAGCTTATGGGGAGACCCAGTACTTC. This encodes CASSGTGAYGETQYF. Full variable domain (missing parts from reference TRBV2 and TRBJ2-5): EPEVTQTPSHQVTQMGQEVILRCVPISNHLYFYWYRQILGQKVEFLVSFYNNEISEKSEIFDDQFSVERPDGSNFTLKIRSTKLEDSAMYFCASSGTGAYGETQYFGPGTRLLVL.

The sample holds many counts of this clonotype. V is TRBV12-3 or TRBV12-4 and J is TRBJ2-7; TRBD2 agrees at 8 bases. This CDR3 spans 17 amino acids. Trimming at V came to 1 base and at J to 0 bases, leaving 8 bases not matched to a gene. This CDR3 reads CASSLGLGGTSSYEQYF. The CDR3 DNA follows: TGTGCCAGCAGTTTAGGTCTGGGTGGGACTAGCTCCTACGAGCAGTACTTC.

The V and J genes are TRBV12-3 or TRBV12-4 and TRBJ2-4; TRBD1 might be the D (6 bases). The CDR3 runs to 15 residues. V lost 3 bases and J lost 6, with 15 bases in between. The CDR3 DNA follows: TGTGCCAGCAGTTTTATTGGGCAGGGGAGAAACATTCAGTACTTC. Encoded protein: CASSFIGQGRNIQYF.

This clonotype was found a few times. CDR3 amino acids: CASTPNGELFF. DNA for the CDR3: TGTGCCAGCACGCCTAACGGGGAGCTGTTTTTT. The chain combines TRBV6-1 with TRBJ2-2; no firm D call. Per the germline V gene, CDR1 is MNHNS and CDR2 is SASEGT. Trimming cost V 7 bases and J 7 bases, with 7 bases left between them. CDR3 length: 11 amino acids.